The 30 T cell receptor beta chains reported below all come from one sample, sequenced in a study of CD8+CD57+ T cells in acquired aplastic anemia. Genomic DNA was employed as the template in profiling TCR beta VDJ and CDR3. TCRdb reprocessed the reads with MiXCR, giving one entry per CDR3 protein. The data show fewer than 300,000 distinct CDR3 sequences, roughly 82% seen once. CD8+CD57+ cell expansion, shown by flow cytometry, had occurred in the patients selected for sequencing. Sequenced: sorted CD4+, CD8+, or CD8+CD57+ T cells (not recorded which) from PBMCs. The receptors derive from a human donor with aplastic anemia.

Notes on this clonotype: Because the CDR3 is missing its conserved closing phenylalanine or tryptophan, this is likely a read error. It is unclear where the CDR3 begins or ends on the DNA, so no DNA is shown, and the CDR3 is as TCRdb lists it. The genes are TRBV7-8 and TRBJ2-3; TRBD1, the table's D call, lacks a check against the DNA. The CDR3 extends over 13 residues, inclusive of both ends. Germline CDR1 reads SGHVS; CDR2 reads FQNEAQ. The CDR3 region is CASSDGGGPEKQY.

The chain combines TRBV7-2 with TRBJ2-5, with D possibly TRBD2 on 6 matching bases. With 8 bases removed from V and 1 base from J, the gap between germline ends came to 14 bases. Per the germline V gene, CDR1 is SGHTA and CDR2 is FQGNSA. This CDR3 spans 14 amino acids. In DNA, the CDR3 is TGTGCCAGCGGGGTAGCGGCAGGCCAAGAGACCCAGTACTTC. Amino acid sequence: CASGVAAGQETQYF.

In the case of this clonotype: At one boundary the junction diverges from the germline segment, which might be a read error. This chain joins TRBV9 and TRBJ1-1; maybe TRBD1 (5 bases). This CDR3 is 15 amino acids long. Germline loops: CDR1 SGDLS, CDR2 YYNGEE. CDR3 coding DNA: TGTGCCAGCAGCGCAGGGACTACCGGAAACACTGAAGATTTCTTT. It encodes CASSAGTTGNTEDFF.

The gene calls are TRBV15 and TRBJ2-1, with D possibly being TRBD2 (5 bases). Germline loops: CDR1 LNHNV, CDR2 YYDKDF (reference sequence). Deletions cut 1 base from V and 13 bases from J, with 17 bases between. The CDR3 covers 14 residues. CDR3 sequence reads: CATSRGTEPENQFF. Written as DNA, the CDR3 is TGTGCCACCAGCAGAGGGACTGAGCCAGAGAACCAGTTCTTC.

There are many counts of this clonotype. The chain recombines TRBV3-2 with TRBJ2-1; the DNA was not used to check the table's D call, TRBD2. TRBV3-2 counts as a pseudogene. The CDR3 is made up of 17 amino acids. The CDR3 sequence is CASSQDQTSGAYNEQFF. The CDR3 coding sequence is TGTGCCAGCAGCCAAGATCAGACTAGTGGGGCCTACAATGAGCAGTTCTTC.

This clonotype appeared once. The chain couples TRBV7-2 to TRBJ2-5; D may be TRBD1 (5 bases). The CDR3 contains 14 residues. Per germline, CDR1 SGHTA and CDR2 FQGNSA. The V end was cut by 3 bases, the J end by 12 bases, with 20 bases between. Written as DNA, the CDR3 is TGTGCCAGCAGCTTGGCGTGGGGCGCAGAGTATGAGTACTTC. This gives the protein CASSLAWGAEYEYF.

V is TRBV9 and J is TRBJ2-1, with TRBD2 identical over 7 bases. The CDR3 has 15 amino acids. CDR1 and CDR2 (germline): SGDLS, YYNGEE. With 3 bases clipped from V and 12 bases from J, the junction kept 15 bases outside the gene matches. The CDR3 here is CASSDGGNSQYVQFF. CDR3 DNA: TGTGCCAGCAGCGACGGGGGGAACTCTCAGTATGTGCAGTTCTTC.

About this clonotype: It is unclear where the CDR3 begins or ends on the DNA, so no DNA is shown, and the CDR3 is as TCRdb lists it. The V and J genes are TRBV20-1 and TRBJ2-2. CDR1 is DFQATT and CDR2 is SNEGSKA in the germline V gene (reference sequence). The CDR3 numbers 12 amino acids, ends counted. CDR3 in amino acids: CRATETPGSCFF.

Of note for this clonotype: At one boundary the junction diverges from the germline segment, which might be a read error. This chain uses TRBV20-1 with TRBJ2-7; D is possibly TRBD2 (6 bases). This CDR3 is built from 13 residues. CDR1 is DFQATT, CDR2 SNEGSKA, per germline (reference sequence). Written as DNA, the CDR3 is TGCAGTGCTAGAGAGGGTGGGAGGAACGAGCGGTACTTC. As protein: CSAREGGRNERYF.

As to this clonotype: Because it lacks the conserved phenylalanine or tryptophan at the end, this CDR3 is likely a read error. The DNA is omitted, as the CDR3 cannot be located on it reliably, and the CDR3 follows TCRdb's listing. V gene TRBV7-6 combines with J gene TRBJ1-2; TRBD1, the table's D call, was not compared with the DNA. The CDR3 adds up to 13 amino acids, both ends counted. Germline V lookup: CDR1 SGHVS, CDR2 FNYEAQ. The chain's CDR3 is CASSLTAAPYNKQ.

The chain is built from TRBV7-9 and TRBJ2-1; D may be TRBD1 (6 bases). Germline V gene data show CDR1 as SEHNR and CDR2 as FQNEAQ (reference sequence). Trimming stripped 5 bases from V and 11 bases from J, with 22 bases between. This CDR3 is 15 amino acids long. CDR3: CASSETRGTNNQQFF. CDR3 sequence (DNA): TGTGCCAGCAGCGAAACGAGAGGGACAAATAATCAGCAGTTCTTC.

Remarks on this clonotype: This may stem from a read error, because a much larger clone lies one nucleotide away. V gene TRBV19 combines with J gene TRBJ2-3; no reliable D call. The J call is doubtful: the DNA matches TRBJ1-5 better. Germline CDR1 is LNHDA and CDR2 is SQIVND (reference sequence). This CDR3 has 14 amino acids. The CDR3 nucleotides read TGTGCCAGTAGTATAGCTAGCGGAGCCTACAAGCAGCATTTT. This translates into CASSIASGAYKQHF.

V is TRBV9 and J is TRBJ2-5, with D maybe TRBD1 (6 bases). The CDR3 has 15 residues. Trimming cost V 4 bases and J 7 bases, with 20 bases left between them. CDR1 is SGDLS, CDR2 YYNGEE, per germline. CDR3 amino acids: CASSLDAGTTGTQYF. The CDR3 region has the DNA TGTGCCAGCAGCTTAGACGCCGGGACAACAGGGACCCAGTACTTC.

Worth noting for this clonotype: Lacking the conserved final phenylalanine or tryptophan, this CDR3 likely reflects a read error. No DNA is shown, since the ends of the CDR3 on it are uncertain; the CDR3 is the one TCRdb lists. V and J are TRBV7-2 and TRBJ1-1; the table's D call, TRBD1, was not checked against the DNA. Germline V gene sequence: CDR1 SGHTA, CDR2 FQGNSA. The CDR3 is 13 residues long, ends included. This chain's CDR3 is CASSLELAGATET.

The chain joins TRBV20-1 to TRBJ1-3; the D gene is possibly TRBD1 (5 bases). CDR1 and CDR2 from the germline V gene are DFQATT and SNEGSKA (reference sequence). There are 14 residues in the CDR3. The V gene lost 0 bases and the J gene lost 1 base, with 7 bases spanning the gap. CDR3 sequence reads: CSARDWGSGNTIYF. The CDR3 DNA reads as TGCAGTGCTAGAGATTGGGGGTCTGGAAACACCATATATTTT.

The rearrangement links TRBV5-4 to TRBJ2-4; D gene ambiguous. Per the germline V gene, CDR1 is SGHNT and CDR2 is YYREEE (reference sequence). CDR3 size: 12 residues. The V and J ends lost 7 bases and 7 bases respectively, with 12 bases between them. The CDR3 region is CASGLTGNIQYF. The CDR3 DNA reads TGTGCCAGCGGATTAACTGGGAACATTCAGTACTTC.

J is TRBJ1-2 and V is TRBV7-2; D is unresolved. Germline V CDR1 and CDR2: SGHTA, FQGNSA. Deletions cut 1 base from V and 1 base from J, with 13 bases between. This CDR3 spans 16 amino acids. DNA for the CDR3: TGTGCCAGCAGCTTAGAGGCCAGCACAGATAACTATGGCTACACCTTC. Protein: CASSLEASTDNYGYTF.

Comment on this clonotype: At one end, the junction sequence differs from germline, possibly due to a read error. This chain uses TRBV11-3 with TRBJ2-1; no reliable D call. From germline, CDR1 is SGHNT and CDR2 YENEEA. This CDR3 spans 13 amino acids. Here the CDR3 DNA reads TGTGCTAGCAGCCTATATCTGACCAATGAGCAGTTCTTC. Translation: CASSLYLTNEQFF.

The chain carries TRBV7-8 and TRBJ1-4, with unresolved D. This CDR3 spans 15 amino acids. V lost 2 bases and J 17 bases, leaving 24 bases between the germline ends. The germline V gene has CDR1 SGHVS and CDR2 FQNEAQ. CDR3 residues: CASSLTGSTWEQYFF. The CDR3 nucleotides are TGTGCCAGCAGCTTAACGGGCAGTACGTGGGAGCAGTACTTTTTT.

The J gene is TRBJ2-3, the V gene TRBV5-1; D unresolved. Per the germline V gene, CDR1 is SGHRS and CDR2 is YFSETQ. CDR3 size: 14 residues. Trimming pared 1 base from V and 7 bases from J, leaving 13 bases between. DNA for the CDR3: TGCGCCAGCAGCTTGCGGGCAGGTGATAATACGCAGTATTTT. It is translated as CASSLRAGDNTQYF.

The gene calls are TRBV5-1 and TRBJ2-6; no reliable D call. CDR3 length equals 15 residues. The germline V gene has CDR1 SGHRS and CDR2 YFSETQ. Trimming cost V 4 bases and J 0 bases, with 8 bases left between them. DNA for the CDR3: TGCGCCAGCAGCCGTCTCTCCTCTGGGGCCAACGTCCTGACTTTC. It translates to CASSRLSSGANVLTF.

The chain links TRBV7-3 to TRBJ2-3, with D uncertain. V lost 2 bases and J 11 bases, leaving 11 bases between the germline ends. Germline V gives CDR1 SGHTA, CDR2 FQGTGA. The CDR3 extends over 12 amino acids. CDR3 bases: TGTGCCAGCAGCTTACTTGCAGATGGGCAGTATTTT. Residues: CASSLLADGQYF.

This clonotype was counted a few times. V is TRBV11-1 and J is TRBJ2-3; D is unclear. There are 14 residues in the CDR3. The V and J ends lost 3 bases and 6 bases respectively, with 13 bases between them. Germline CDR1 and CDR2: SGHAT and FQDESV (reference sequence). The CDR3 sequence: CASSFAAPADTQYF. The CDR3 DNA follows: TGTGCCAGCAGCTTCGCAGCCCCAGCCGATACGCAGTATTTT.

The gene calls are TRBV5-1 and TRBJ2-1; 8 positions match TRBD1. J lost 4 bases, V lost 3 bases, and 3 bases had no gene match. Germline V lookup: CDR1 SGHRS, CDR2 YFSETQ. CDR3 length equals 14 residues. The CDR3 DNA reads TGCGCCAGCAGCTGGACAGGGACTTACAATGAGCAGTTCTTC. It translates to CASSWTGTYNEQFF.

Concerning this clonotype: No DNA is shown, since the ends of the CDR3 on it are uncertain; the CDR3 is the one TCRdb lists. The chain links TRBV9 to TRBJ2-3; TRBD1, as called in the table, went unchecked against the DNA. The CDR3 is 14 residues long, counting both termini. CDR1 is SGDLS, CDR2 YYNGEE, per germline. The CDR3 sequence: CASGVHGDIQYFDF.

A note on this clonotype: This is likely a read error, given that the CDR3 carries no conserved phenylalanine or tryptophan at its end. The DNA is omitted, as the CDR3 cannot be located on it reliably, and the CDR3 follows TCRdb's listing. The chain is built from TRBV2 and TRBJ2-1; the D call in the table, TRBD2, was not verified against the DNA. The CDR3 length is 16 residues, termini included. The germline V gene has CDR1 SNHLY and CDR2 FYNNEI. The CDR3 loop is CASSDGGINGQVFGLG.

With respect to this clonotype: One junction end does not reproduce the germline sequence, and a read error may be involved. CDR3 in DNA: TGTGCCAGCTCAAGAGAGGCCAACGATACTGAACATTTT. Protein sequence: CASSREANDTEHF. The chain links TRBV7-3 to TRBJ2-3; no definite D call. This CDR3 comprises 13 residues. Germline CDR1 and CDR2: SGHTA and FQGTGA.

This chain joins TRBV7-3 and TRBJ2-7; 7 nucleotides line up with TRBD1. The CDR3 loop spans 18 amino acids. In germline, CDR1 is SGHTA, CDR2 FQGTGA. The junction had 18 bases not matched to a gene; V was cut back by 4 bases and J by 3 bases. CDR3 in amino acids: CASSSNGTGTDLYYEQYV. CDR3 sequence (DNA): TGTGCCAGCAGCTCTAACGGGACCGGGACAGACCTTTACTACGAGCAGTACGTC.

This clonotype showed up just once. One end of the junction is discordant with germline, which a read error may explain. The chain combines TRBV7-3 with TRBJ2-5; D possibly corresponds to TRBD2 (6 bases). This CDR3 has 14 residues. CDR1 is SGHTA and CDR2 is FQGTGA in the germline V gene. The CDR3 nucleotides read TGTGCCACCCACAGAGCTAGCGAGCAAGAGACCCAGGGCTTC. Its translation: CATHRASEQETQGF. Filled out from reference TRBV7-3 and TRBJ2-5, the complete variable domain reads GAGVSQTPSNKVTEKGKYVELRCDPISGHTALYWYRQSLGQGPEFLIYFQGTGAADDSGLPNDRFFAVRPEGSVSTLKIQRTERGDSAVYLCATHRASEQETQGFGPGTRLLVL.

V gene TRBV7-2 combines with J gene TRBJ1-1, with TRBD1 as a possible D gene (5 bases). CDR1 and CDR2 from the germline V gene are SGHTA and FQGNSA. The CDR3 consists of 13 residues. V was trimmed by 5 bases and J by 1 base, leaving 8 bases between them. CDR3 sequence: CASSPGQNTEAFF. Written as DNA, the CDR3 is TGTGCCAGCAGCCCCGGACAGAACACTGAAGCTTTCTTT.